The T cell receptor beta chain under discussion was sequenced for a study of radiation and T cells in renal cell carcinoma (dated by TCRdb to the early 2020s). Notes on the research overall: Samples came from a clinical trial, in which primary renal cell carcinomas received 15 Gy stereotactic body radiation therapy followed by nephrectomy 4 weeks later. A total of under 60 samples underwent TCR beta sequencing, made up of approximately 26 tumors and about 27 peripheral blood samples. Across all 53 samples, 4,016,671 unique CDR3 nucleotide sequences, encoding about 3,000,000 unique CDR3 amino acid sequences, were identified. Study-level results and caveats: An increase in top tumor clonotypes in blood was observed from baseline to 2 weeks post-radiation, followed by contraction by 4 weeks, which was taken to suggest transient expansion of tumor-resident clones. Because the trial had a single-armed design, the trial could not examine how radiation dose or scheduling affected the TCR repertoire. No pretreatment tumor biopsies were available, so the baseline intratumoral presence of clonotypes could not be determined. Tracking of blood repertoire dynamics stopped at about 4 weeks after treatment, with no follow-up past that point.

This clone showed up just once. There is no known antigen for this receptor. No base-level quality is on record; no much larger clone is a single base apart. Following the manufacturer's recommendations, the immunoSEQ kit was used to generate TCR beta libraries from genomic DNA. For library preparation, a first multiplex PCR was performed with proprietary primers, followed by a second PCR in which unique barcodes were added, and bead cleanups were performed after each round. Each sample batch included a kit-provided positive control reaction and a negative control reaction. The final libraries were assessed on an Agilent 4200 TapeStation D1000 ScreenTape, pooled by volume, and quantified by qPCR. Sequencing ran on an Illumina NextSeq500 with a MidOutput 150-cycle cartridge, using 156 Read1 and 15 Index1 cycles with kit custom primers. The pooled library was loaded at roughly 0.98 pM with a roughly 20% PhiX control spike-in. The authors processed their data as follows. Vendor-processed data were analyzed in R, and a clonotype was defined as all T cells sharing the same CDR3 nucleotide sequence. For clone abundance analyses, frequencies were normalized to the 10,000 most abundant clones per sample. Public T cell clones, which averaged fewer than five per sample, were excluded before analysis. A difference in abundance of at least 32-fold between compartments was used to define tumor-enriched and baseline blood-enriched clonotypes. A beta-binomial differential abundance model was applied to find clonotypes that expanded or contracted between blood time points. The Baroni-Urbani and Buser coefficient was used to measure tumor-blood repertoire similarity, and groups were compared with two-tailed Wilcoxon tests in R. This immuneACCESS table, as held by TCRdb, lists in-frame sequences with V and J called but not all clones. Of the missing ones, under half trace to an unresolved V gene in checked studies; the others have no known cause. Clone size and the V and J calls come from that table; the DNA yielded D and trimming. The sample table lists roughly 78,000 clones, 82% of them with a count of one. Roughly 6% of the sample is held by the ten biggest clonotypes.

The time point label for this specimen denotes: blood 2 weeks post-SBRT. According to the study, the label for this sample's treatment or condition signals: 15 Gy SBRT to primary tumor, nephrectomy 4 weeks later. To track tumor-enriched clonotypes, serial peripheral blood was sampled from radiation-treated patients at baseline and at 2 weeks and 4 weeks after SBRT. Every patient had renal cell carcinoma of clear cell pathology. Genomic DNA for TCR sequencing was prepared using the QIAamp DNA Blood Mini Kit (Qiagen). The analyses included just those samples that passed every quality control check. Taken from cysteine to phenylalanine, the CDR3 has 14 residues. Only CDR3 DNA is held: 42 bases, read in frame from base 1. From the germline V gene, CDR1 is SQVTM and CDR2 is ANQGSEA. Trimming removed 5 bases from V and 7 bases from J; the gene matches leave 8 bases unexplained.

This receptor was taken from a man aged 55-75 years with renal cell carcinoma. The chain links TRBV29-1 with TRBJ2-1; 10 central nucleotides agree with TRBD1. Sequenced here: blood, sampled from a patient whose treatment included radiotherapy and nephrectomy. The DNA is TGCAGCGTTACCGGACAGGGGGTTCTTAATGAGCAGTTCTTC. Its translation reads: CSVTGQGVLNEQFF.